This T cell receptor beta chain was documented in a study of cytomegalovirus exposure and HLA in healthy donors. V was pared by 6 bases and J by 2 bases, with 19 bases between. The germline V gene encodes CDR1 SEHNR and CDR2 FQNEAQ (reference sequence). The CDR3 consists of 16 residues. 60 Vbeta and 13 Jbeta primers were used in PCR. TCRdb's table, derived via immunoSEQ multiplex PCR, lists solely in-frame clones and lacks some. The sample shows about 110,000 clones, 74% of them seen only once. Material: PBMCs. The TCR comes from a man aged 25 to 40 in good health and CMV-seropositive. This chain connects TRBV7-9 to TRBJ1-2; tentatively, D is TRBD1 (6 bases). The CDR3 spells CASRPAGGGPNYGYTF. The CDR3 DNA sequence: TGTGCCAGCAGACCGGCGGGAGGGGGACCGAACTATGGCTACACCTTC.